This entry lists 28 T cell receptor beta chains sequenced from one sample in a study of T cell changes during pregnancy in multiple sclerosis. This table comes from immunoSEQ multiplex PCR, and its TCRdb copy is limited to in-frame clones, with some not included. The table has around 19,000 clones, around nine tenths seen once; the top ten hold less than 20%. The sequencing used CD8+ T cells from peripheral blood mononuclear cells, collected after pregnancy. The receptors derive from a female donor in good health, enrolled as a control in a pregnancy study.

The CDR3 protein is CASSFDDRAGYGYTF. CDR3 in DNA: TGTGCCAGCAGCTTCGACGACAGGGCAGGCTATGGCTACACCTTC. The rearrangement uses TRBV11-3 and TRBJ1-2; 7 positions agree with TRBD1. After removal of 3 bases from V and 4 bases from J, the junction contained 8 bases not matched to a gene. The CDR3 has 15 residues. Looked up from germline, CDR1 is SGHNT and CDR2 is YENEEA.

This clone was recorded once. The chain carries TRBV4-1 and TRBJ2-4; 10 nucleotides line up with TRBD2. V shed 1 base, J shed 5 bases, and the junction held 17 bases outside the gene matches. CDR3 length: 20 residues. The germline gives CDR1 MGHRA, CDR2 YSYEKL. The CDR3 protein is CASSQGGLALIRDGENIQYF. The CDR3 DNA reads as TGCGCCAGCAGCCAAGGGGGACTAGCGTTAATTCGGGACGGGGAAAACATTCAGTACTTC.

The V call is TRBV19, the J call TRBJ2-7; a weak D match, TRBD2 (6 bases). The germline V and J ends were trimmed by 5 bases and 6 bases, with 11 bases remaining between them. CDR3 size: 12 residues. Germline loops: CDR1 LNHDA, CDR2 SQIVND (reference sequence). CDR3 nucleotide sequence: TGTGCCAGTAGTGCGGGATTAACCGAGCAGTACTTC. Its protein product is CASSAGLTEQYF.

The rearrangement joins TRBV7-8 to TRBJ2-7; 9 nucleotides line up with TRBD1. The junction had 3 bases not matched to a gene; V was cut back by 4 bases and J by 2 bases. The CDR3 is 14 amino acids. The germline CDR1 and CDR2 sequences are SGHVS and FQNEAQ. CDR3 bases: TGTGCCAGCAGCTGGACAGGGGCCACCTACGAGCAGTACTTC. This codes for CASSWTGATYEQYF.

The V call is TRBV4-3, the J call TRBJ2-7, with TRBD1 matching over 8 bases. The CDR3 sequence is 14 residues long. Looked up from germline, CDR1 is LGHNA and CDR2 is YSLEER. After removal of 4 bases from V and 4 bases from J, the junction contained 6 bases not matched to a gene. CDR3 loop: CASSRGTGGYEQYF. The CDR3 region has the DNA TGCGCCAGCAGCCGAGGAACAGGGGGTTACGAGCAGTACTTC.

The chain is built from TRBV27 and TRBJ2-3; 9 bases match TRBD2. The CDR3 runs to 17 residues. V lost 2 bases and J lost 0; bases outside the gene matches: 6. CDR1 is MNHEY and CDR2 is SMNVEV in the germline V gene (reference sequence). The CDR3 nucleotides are TGTGCCAGCAGTTTACTCGGGCTAGCGGGGAGCACAGATACGCAGTATTTT. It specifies CASSLLGLAGSTDTQYF.

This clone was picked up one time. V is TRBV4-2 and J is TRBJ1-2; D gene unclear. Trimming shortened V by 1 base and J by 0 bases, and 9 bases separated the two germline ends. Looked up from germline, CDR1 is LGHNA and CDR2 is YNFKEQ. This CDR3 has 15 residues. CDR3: CASSQGTDPNYGYTF. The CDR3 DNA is TGTGCCAGCAGCCAAGGAACAGACCCTAACTATGGCTACACCTTC.

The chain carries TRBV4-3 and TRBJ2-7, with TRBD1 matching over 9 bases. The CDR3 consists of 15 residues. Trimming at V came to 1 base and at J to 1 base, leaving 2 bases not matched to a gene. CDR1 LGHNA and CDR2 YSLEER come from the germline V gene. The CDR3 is CASSQVDRGSYEQYF. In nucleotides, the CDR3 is TGCGCCAGCAGCCAAGTGGACAGGGGATCCTACGAGCAGTACTTC.

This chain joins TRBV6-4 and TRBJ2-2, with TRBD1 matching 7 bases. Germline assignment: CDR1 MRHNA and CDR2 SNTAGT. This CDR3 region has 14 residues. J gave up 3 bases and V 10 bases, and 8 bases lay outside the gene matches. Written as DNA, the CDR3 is TGTGCCACCAAGGGGGCGCAGGACACCGGGGAGCTGTTTTTT. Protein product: CATKGAQDTGELFF.

CDR3 region: CASSSTQEPNYGYTF. DNA of the CDR3: TGTGCCAGCAGTTCCACACAGGAGCCTAACTATGGCTACACCTTC. The genes are TRBV27 and TRBJ1-2; D may be TRBD1 (5 bases). From germline, CDR1 is MNHEY and CDR2 SMNVEV (reference sequence). This CDR3 is built from 15 residues. V shed 4 bases and J shed 0 bases, with 12 bases lying between them.

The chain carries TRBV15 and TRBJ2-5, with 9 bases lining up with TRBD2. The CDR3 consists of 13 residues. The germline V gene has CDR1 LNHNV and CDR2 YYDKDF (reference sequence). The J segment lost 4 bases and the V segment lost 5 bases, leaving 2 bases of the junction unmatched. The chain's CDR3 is CATSLLAGETQYF. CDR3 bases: TGTGCCACCAGCCTACTAGCGGGAGAGACCCAGTACTTC.

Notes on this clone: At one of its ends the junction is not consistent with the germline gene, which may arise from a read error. This CDR3 is CASSLRDTAGNEQFF. CDR3 in DNA: TGTGCTAGCAGCTTAAGGGACACCGCGGGCAATGAGCAGTTCTTC. V gene TRBV7-7 combines with J gene TRBJ2-1, with D perhaps TRBD1 (6 bases). The CDR3 sequence is 15 residues long. Germline V lookup: CDR1 SSHAT, CDR2 FNYEAQ (reference sequence).

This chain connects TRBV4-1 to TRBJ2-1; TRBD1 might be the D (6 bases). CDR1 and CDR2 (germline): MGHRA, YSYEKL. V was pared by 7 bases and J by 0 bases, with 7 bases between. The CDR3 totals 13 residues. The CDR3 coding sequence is TGCGCCAGCAAGGGGGTCTCCTACAATGAGCAGTTCTTC. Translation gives CASKGVSYNEQFF.

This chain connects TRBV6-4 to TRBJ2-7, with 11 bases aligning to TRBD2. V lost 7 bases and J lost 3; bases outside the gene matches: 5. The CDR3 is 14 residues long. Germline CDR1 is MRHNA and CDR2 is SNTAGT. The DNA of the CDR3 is TGTGCCAGCATCATCACTAGCGGGAGCTACGAGCAGTACTTC. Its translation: CASIITSGSYEQYF.

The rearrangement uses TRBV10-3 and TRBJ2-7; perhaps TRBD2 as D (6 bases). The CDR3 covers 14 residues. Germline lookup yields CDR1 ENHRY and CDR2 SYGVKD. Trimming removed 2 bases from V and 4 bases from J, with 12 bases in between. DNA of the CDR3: TGTGCCATCAGTGAGAGGACTACCCAATACGAGCAGTACTTC. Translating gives CAISERTTQYEQYF.

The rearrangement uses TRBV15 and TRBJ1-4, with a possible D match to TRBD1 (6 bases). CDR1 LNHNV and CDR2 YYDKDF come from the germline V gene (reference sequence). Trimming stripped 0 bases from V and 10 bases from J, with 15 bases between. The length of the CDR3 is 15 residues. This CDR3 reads CATSRDRDRYGKLFF. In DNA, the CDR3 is TGTGCCACCAGCAGAGATCGAGACAGGTACGGAAAACTGTTTTTT. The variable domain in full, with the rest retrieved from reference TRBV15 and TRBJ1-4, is DAMVIQNPRYQVTQFGKPVTLSCSQTLNHNVMYWYQQKSSQAPKLLFHYYDKDFNNEADTPDNFQSRRPNTSFCFLDIRSPGLGDTAMYLCATSRDRDRYGKLFFGSGTQLSVL.

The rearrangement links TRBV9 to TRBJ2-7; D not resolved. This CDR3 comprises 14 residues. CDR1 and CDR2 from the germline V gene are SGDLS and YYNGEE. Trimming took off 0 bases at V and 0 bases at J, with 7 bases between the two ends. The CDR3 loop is CASSVDSPSYEQYF. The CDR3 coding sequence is TGTGCCAGCAGCGTAGACAGCCCCTCCTACGAGCAGTACTTC. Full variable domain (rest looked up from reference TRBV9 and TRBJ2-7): DSGVTQTPKHLITATGQRVTLRCSPRSGDLSVYWYQQSLDQGLQFLIQYYNGEERAKGNILERFSAQQFPDLHSELNLSSLELGDSALYFCASSVDSPSYEQYFGPGTRLTVT.

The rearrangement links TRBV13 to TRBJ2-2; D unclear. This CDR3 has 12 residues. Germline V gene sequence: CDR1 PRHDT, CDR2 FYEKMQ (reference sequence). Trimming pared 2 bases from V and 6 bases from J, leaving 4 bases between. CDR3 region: CASSLPSGELFF. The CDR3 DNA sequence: TGTGCCAGCAGCTTACCTTCCGGGGAGCTGTTTTTT.

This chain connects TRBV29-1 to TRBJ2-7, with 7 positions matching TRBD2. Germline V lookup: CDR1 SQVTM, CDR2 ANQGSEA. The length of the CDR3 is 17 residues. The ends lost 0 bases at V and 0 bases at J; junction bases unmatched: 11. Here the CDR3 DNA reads TGCAGCGTTGAAGATCGGGGGGTAGCGGGTTCCTCCTACGAGCAGTACTTC. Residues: CSVEDRGVAGSSYEQYF.

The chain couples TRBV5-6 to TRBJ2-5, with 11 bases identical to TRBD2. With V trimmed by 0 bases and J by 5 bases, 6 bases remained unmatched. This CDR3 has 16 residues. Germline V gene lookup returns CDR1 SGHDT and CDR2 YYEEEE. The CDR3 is CASSLVTSGAGETQYF. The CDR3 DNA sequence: TGTGCCAGCAGCTTGGTGACTAGCGGGGCTGGGGAGACCCAGTACTTC.

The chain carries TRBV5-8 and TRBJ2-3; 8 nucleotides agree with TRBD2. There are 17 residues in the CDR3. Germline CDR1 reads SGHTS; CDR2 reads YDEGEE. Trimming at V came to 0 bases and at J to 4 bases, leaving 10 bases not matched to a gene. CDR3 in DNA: TGTGCCAGCAGCTTGGCCGTCAGCGGGGGCCGGGCAGATACGCAGTATTTT. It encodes CASSLAVSGGRADTQYF.

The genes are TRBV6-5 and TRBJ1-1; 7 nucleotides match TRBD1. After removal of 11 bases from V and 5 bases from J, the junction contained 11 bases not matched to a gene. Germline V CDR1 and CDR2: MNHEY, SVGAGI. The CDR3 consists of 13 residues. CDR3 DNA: TGTGCCGCCGGCATACAGGGGTTGACTGAAGCTTTCTTT. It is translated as CAAGIQGLTEAFF.

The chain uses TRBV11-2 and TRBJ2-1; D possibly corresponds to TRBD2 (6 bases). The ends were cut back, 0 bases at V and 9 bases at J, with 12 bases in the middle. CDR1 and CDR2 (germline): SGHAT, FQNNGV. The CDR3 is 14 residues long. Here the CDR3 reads CASSLETGEAEQFF. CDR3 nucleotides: TGTGCCAGCAGCTTAGAAACGGGAGAGGCTGAGCAGTTCTTC.

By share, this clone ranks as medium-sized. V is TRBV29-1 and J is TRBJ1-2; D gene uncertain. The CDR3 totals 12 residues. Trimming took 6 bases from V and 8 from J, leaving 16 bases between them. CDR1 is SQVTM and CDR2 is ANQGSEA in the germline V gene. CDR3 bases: TGCAGCGTCGCAGACGGGTTGTGGGGCTACACCTTC. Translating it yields CSVADGLWGYTF.

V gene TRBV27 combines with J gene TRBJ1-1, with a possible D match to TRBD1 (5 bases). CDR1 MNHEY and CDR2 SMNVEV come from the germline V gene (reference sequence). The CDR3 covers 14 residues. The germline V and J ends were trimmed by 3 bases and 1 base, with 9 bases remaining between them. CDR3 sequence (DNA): TGTGCCAGCAGTTTTCAAGACAGGAACACTGAAGCTTTCTTT. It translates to CASSFQDRNTEAFF.

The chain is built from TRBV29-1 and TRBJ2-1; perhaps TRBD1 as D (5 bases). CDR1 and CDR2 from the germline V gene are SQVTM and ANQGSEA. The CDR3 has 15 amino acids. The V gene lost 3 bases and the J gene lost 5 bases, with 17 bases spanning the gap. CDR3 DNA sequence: TGCAGCGTTGATGAGCAGGGCGCGCAAAACAATGAGCAGTTCTTC. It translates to CSVDEQGAQNNEQFF.

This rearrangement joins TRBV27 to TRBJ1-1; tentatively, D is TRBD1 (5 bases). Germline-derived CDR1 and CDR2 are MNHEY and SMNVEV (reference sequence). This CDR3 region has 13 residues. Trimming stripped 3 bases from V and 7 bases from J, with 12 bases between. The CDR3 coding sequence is TGTGCCAGCAGTTTCTGGTCAGACAGTGAAGCTTTCTTT. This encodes CASSFWSDSEAFF.

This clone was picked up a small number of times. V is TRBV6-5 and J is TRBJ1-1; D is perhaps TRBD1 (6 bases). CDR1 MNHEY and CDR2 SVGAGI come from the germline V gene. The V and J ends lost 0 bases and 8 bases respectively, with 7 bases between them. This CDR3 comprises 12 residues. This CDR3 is CASSYSGAEAFF. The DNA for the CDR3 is TGTGCCAGCAGTTACTCGGGGGCGGAAGCTTTCTTT.